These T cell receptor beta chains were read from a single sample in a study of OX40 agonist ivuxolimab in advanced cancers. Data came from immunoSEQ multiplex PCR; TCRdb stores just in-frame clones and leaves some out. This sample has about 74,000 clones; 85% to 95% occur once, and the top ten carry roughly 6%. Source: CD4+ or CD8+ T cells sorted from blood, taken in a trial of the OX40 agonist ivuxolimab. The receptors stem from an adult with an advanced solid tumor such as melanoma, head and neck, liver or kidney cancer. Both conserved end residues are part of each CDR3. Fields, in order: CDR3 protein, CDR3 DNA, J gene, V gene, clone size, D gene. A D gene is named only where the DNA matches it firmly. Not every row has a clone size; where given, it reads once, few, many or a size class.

CDR3aa: CASSQDQGLDPNEQFF
CDR3nt: TGTGCCAGCAGCCAAGATCAGGGACTAGACCCCAATGAGCAGTTCTTC
j_gene: TRBJ2-1
v_gene: TRBV4-2
abundance: .
d_gene: TRBD2

CDR3aa: CASSPGHLNTEAFF
CDR3nt: TGTGCCAGCAGCCCCGGACATTTAAACACTGAAGCTTTCTTT
j_gene: TRBJ1-1
v_gene: TRBV9
abundance: .
d_gene: .

CDR3aa: CSVGKLETQYF
CDR3nt: TGCAGCGTTGGGAAGTTAGAGACCCAGTACTTC
j_gene: TRBJ2-5
v_gene: TRBV29-1
abundance: .
d_gene: .

CDR3aa: CSVEVGGRATDTQYF
CDR3nt: TGCAGCGTTGAAGTTGGCGGGAGGGCAACAGATACGCAGTATTTT
j_gene: TRBJ2-3
v_gene: TRBV29-1
abundance: .
d_gene: TRBD2

CDR3aa: CATSRPTQPQHF
CDR3nt: TGTGCCACCAGCAGACCAACTCAGCCCCAGCATTTT
j_gene: TRBJ1-5
v_gene: TRBV15
abundance: .
d_gene: .

CDR3aa: CASSSGQGEYSPLHF
CDR3nt: TGTGCCAGCAGCTCGGGACAGGGTGAATACTCACCCCTCCACTTT
j_gene: TRBJ1-6
v_gene: TRBV5-6
abundance: .
d_gene: TRBD1

CDR3aa: CASSFGTGAFF
CDR3nt: TGTGCCAGCAGCTTCGGGACGGGAGCTTTCTTT
j_gene: TRBJ1-1
v_gene: TRBV9
abundance: .
d_gene: .

CDR3aa: CASSLVRQAEAFF
CDR3nt: TGTGCCAGCAGCTTAGTCCGCCAGGCTGAAGCTTTCTTT
j_gene: TRBJ1-1
v_gene: TRBV7-9
abundance: .
d_gene: .

CDR3aa: CASSLYTSGANVLTF
CDR3nt: TGTGCCAGCAGCTTGTATACCTCTGGGGCCAACGTCCTGACTTTC
j_gene: TRBJ2-6
v_gene: TRBV5-5
abundance: .
d_gene: .

CDR3aa: CASSLGVSGTYEQYF
CDR3nt: TGTGCCAGCAGCTTAGGGGTCTCTGGGACCTACGAGCAGTACTTC
j_gene: TRBJ2-7
v_gene: TRBV11-2
abundance: .
d_gene: .

CDR3aa: CASSASQPDPGIQYF
CDR3nt: TGTGCCAGCAGCGCATCTCAACCTGATCCCGGCATTCAGTACTTC
j_gene: TRBJ2-4
v_gene: TRBV9
abundance: .
d_gene: .

CDR3aa: CSVEASEKRVGNTIYF
CDR3nt: TGCAGCGTTGAGGCCTCGGAAAAAAGGGTGGGAAACACCATATATTTT
j_gene: TRBJ1-3
v_gene: TRBV29-1
abundance: once
d_gene: .

CDR3aa: CASSLSWTGTYEQYF
CDR3nt: TGTGCCAGCAGTTTATCGTGGACAGGGACTTACGAGCAGTACTTC
j_gene: TRBJ2-7
v_gene: TRBV27
abundance: .
d_gene: TRBD1

CDR3aa: CASSSRDRDPSPEAFF
CDR3nt: TGTGCCAGCAGCTCCCGAGACAGGGACCCTTCTCCGGAAGCTTTCTTT
j_gene: TRBJ1-1
v_gene: TRBV11-3
abundance: once
d_gene: TRBD1